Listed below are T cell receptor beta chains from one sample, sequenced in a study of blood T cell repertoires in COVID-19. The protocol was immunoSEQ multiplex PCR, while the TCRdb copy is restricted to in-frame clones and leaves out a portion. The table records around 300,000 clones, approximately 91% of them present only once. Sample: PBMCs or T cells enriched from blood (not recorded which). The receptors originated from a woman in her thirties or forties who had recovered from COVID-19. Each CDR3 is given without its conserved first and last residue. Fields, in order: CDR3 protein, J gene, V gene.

CDR3: ASSPDRGRDGYT
J: TRBJ1-2
V: TRBV5-6

CDR3: ASMTSGNNNEQF
J: TRBJ2-1
V: TRBV5-1

CDR3: ASSVVAGADTEAF
J: TRBJ1-1
V: TRBV9

CDR3: SVETTGTGGDEQY
J: TRBJ2-7
V: TRBV29-1

CDR3: ASSIVGASNQPQH
J: TRBJ1-5
V: TRBV19

CDR3: ASSLSTGRYEAF
J: TRBJ1-1
V: TRBV11-2

CDR3: AISESDFAGST
J: TRBJ1-2
V: TRBV10-3

CDR3: AGTLSRTDTQY
J: TRBJ2-3
V: TRBV30

CDR3: SALGQHGNTIY
J: TRBJ1-3
V: TRBV29-1

CDR3: ASSQSGNTEAF
J: TRBJ1-1
V: TRBV3-1/TRBV3-2

CDR3: ASSQGPLGGNTEAF
J: TRBJ1-1
V: TRBV7-3

CDR3: ASSPTGQGARTEAF
J: TRBJ1-1
V: TRBV19

CDR3: ATNRQGADNSPLH
J: TRBJ1-6
V: TRBV6-5

CDR3: ASSPTKYSGNTIY
J: TRBJ1-3
V: TRBV7-2

CDR3: AWSAQGRANYGYT
J: TRBJ1-2
V: TRBV30

CDR3: ASSQDRVQGETQY
J: TRBJ2-5
V: TRBV19

CDR3: ASSPRGLADYNEQF
J: TRBJ2-1
V: TRBV7-9

CDR3: ASSRGVYEQY
J: TRBJ2-7
V: TRBV11-2

CDR3: ASSKGQGVGYEQF
J: TRBJ2-1
V: TRBV7-2

CDR3: ASSITSGSGEQF
J: TRBJ2-1
V: TRBV5-1

CDR3: ASSLELGRVRF
J: TRBJ2-1
V: TRBV7-8

CDR3: ASSPGLAGDNTDTQY
J: TRBJ2-3
V: TRBV5-1

CDR3: ASSQGAALYGYT
J: TRBJ1-2
V: TRBV4-1

CDR3: ASSRDVWTQY
J: TRBJ2-5
V: TRBV7-9

CDR3: ASSPGVYRGGNEQY
J: TRBJ2-7
V: TRBV18

CDR3: ASSQGASNSPLH
J: TRBJ1-6
V: TRBV3-1/TRBV3-2

CDR3: ASRRTGDETQY
J: TRBJ2-5
V: TRBV6-5

CDR3: ASSGSGTGGVGQY
J: TRBJ2-7
V: TRBV25-1

CDR3: ASSRLAGLNTGELF
J: TRBJ2-2
V: TRBV7-8

CDR3: ASSPKTGQLGGYT
J: TRBJ1-2
V: TRBV5-4

CDR3: ASSKGQRGSNQPQH
J: TRBJ1-5
V: TRBV21-1

CDR3: ASSLSYTGSRYTEAF
J: TRBJ1-1
V: TRBV5-1

CDR3: ASSPLAGRNTGELF
J: TRBJ2-2
V: TRBV11-2

CDR3: ASSLIGTGQHEQY
J: TRBJ2-7
V: TRBV5-1

CDR3: ASSPRGHGYT
J: TRBJ1-2
V: TRBV5-1

CDR3: ATSSRTGQGYT
J: TRBJ1-2
V: TRBV15

CDR3: ASSHAAGPWVSYEQY
J: TRBJ2-7
V: TRBV11-2

CDR3: ASSIQDRFYGYT
J: TRBJ1-2
V: TRBV19

CDR3: ASSLTSGRAGEQY
J: TRBJ2-7
V: TRBV5-1

CDR3: ASTPGTHGDNEQF
J: TRBJ2-1
V: TRBV3-1/TRBV3-2

CDR3: ASRLHRYTEAF
J: TRBJ1-1
V: TRBV7-2